This TCR beta chain emerged from a study of CD4+ T cells in melanoma. Study-wide results and limits: A reported correlation linked neoantigen-specific CD4+ T cells to CD8+, macrophage and B cell function. Reportedly, melanoma neoantigen-specific CD4+ T cells showed varied differentiation states.

Produced via immunoSEQ multiplex PCR; TCRdb's table is partial and in-frame only. The data contain 13,000 to 15,000 clones, approximately 80% of them singletons. The germline V and J ends were trimmed by 8 bases and 4 bases, with 11 bases remaining between them. The CDR3 extends over 12 amino acids. This clone was observed once. Its antigen remains unidentified. This clonotype originated in a human donor with melanoma. The gene calls are TRBV23-1 and TRBJ1-1; D remains unclear. TRBV23-1 is an ORF, with its function uncertain. The sequenced sample was cells from a culture (not recorded whether cultured in vitro). CDR3 DNA: TGCGCCAGCTCTATGGAGGGCACTGAAGCTTTCTTT. It translates to CASSMEGTEAFF.